This T cell receptor beta chain comes out of a study of blood T cell repertoires in COVID-19. At the level of the study: COVID-19 samples from acute and convalescent phases originated in the United States, Italy and Spain. T cells, B-cell-depleted T cells, or PBMCs supplied cDNA or gDNA.

The CDR3 loop spans 15 amino acids. V shed 1 base and J shed 1 base, with 11 bases lying between them. In germline, CDR1 is SGDLS, CDR2 YYNGEE. Original processing notes: Estimates of nucleated cell counts were drawn from the amplification of reference gene primers. TCRdb's copy holds only in-frame clones and misses some; the assay was immunoSEQ multiplex PCR. For V, J and clone size, that table is used; D and trimming come from the DNA. The data contain under 300,000 clones, roughly 88% of them singletons. V is TRBV9 and J is TRBJ1-1; D might be TRBD1 (5 bases). The receptor's source is an elderly man with acute or convalescent COVID-19. The source material was peripheral blood. The chain's CDR3 is CASSVSAGRNTEAFF. In nucleotides, the CDR3 is TGTGCCAGCAGCGTAAGTGCAGGGCGGAACACTGAAGCTTTCTTT.